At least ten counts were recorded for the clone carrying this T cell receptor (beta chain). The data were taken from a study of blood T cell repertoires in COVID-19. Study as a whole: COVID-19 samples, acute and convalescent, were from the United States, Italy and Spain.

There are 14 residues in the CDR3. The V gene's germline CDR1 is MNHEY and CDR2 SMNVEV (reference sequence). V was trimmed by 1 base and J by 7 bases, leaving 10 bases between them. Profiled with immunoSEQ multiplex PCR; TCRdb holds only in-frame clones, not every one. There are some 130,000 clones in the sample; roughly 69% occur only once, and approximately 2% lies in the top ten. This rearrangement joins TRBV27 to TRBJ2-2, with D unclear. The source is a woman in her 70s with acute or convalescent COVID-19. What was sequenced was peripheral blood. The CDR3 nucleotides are TGTGCCAGCAGTTTATTTACGGGTCTCGGGGAGCTGTTTTTT. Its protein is CASSLFTGLGELFF.